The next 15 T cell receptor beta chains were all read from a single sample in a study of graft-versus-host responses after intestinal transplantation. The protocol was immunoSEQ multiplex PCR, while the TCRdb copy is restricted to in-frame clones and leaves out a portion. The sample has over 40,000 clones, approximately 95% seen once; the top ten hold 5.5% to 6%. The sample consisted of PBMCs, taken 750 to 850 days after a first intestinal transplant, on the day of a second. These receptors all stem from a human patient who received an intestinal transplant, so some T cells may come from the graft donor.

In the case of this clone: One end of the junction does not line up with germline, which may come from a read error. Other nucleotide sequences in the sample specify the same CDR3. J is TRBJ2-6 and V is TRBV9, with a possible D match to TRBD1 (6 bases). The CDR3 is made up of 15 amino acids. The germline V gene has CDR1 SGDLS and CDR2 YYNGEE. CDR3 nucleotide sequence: TGCGCCAGCAGCTCGAACAGGGTTTATACCAACGTCCTGACTTTC. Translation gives CASSSNRVYTNVLTF.

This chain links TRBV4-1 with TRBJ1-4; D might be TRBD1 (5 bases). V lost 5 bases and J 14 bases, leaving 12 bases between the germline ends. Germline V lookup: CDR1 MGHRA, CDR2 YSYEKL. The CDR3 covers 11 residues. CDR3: CASSDGGTLFF. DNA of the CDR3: TGCGCCAGCAGCGACGGTGGGACTCTGTTTTTT.

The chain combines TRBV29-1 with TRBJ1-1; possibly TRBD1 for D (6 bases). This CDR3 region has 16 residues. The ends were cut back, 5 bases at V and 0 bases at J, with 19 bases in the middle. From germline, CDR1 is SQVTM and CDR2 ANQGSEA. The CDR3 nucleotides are TGCAGCGTTACAGGGCTTGGGCCCTCCATGAACACTGAAGCTTTCTTT. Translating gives CSVTGLGPSMNTEAFF. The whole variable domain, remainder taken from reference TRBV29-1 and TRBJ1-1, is SAVISQKPSRDICQRGTSLTIQCQVDSQVTMMFWYRQQPGQSLTLIATANQGSEATYESGFVIDKFPISRPNLTFSTLTVSNMSPEDSSIYLCSVTGLGPSMNTEAFFGQGTRLTVV.

The CDR3 protein is CASSHPDSNYGYTF. In DNA, the CDR3 is TGTGCCAGCAGCCACCCGGACAGCAACTATGGCTACACCTTC. V is TRBV14 and J is TRBJ1-2, with a possible D match to TRBD1 (6 bases). Trimming left V 3 bases short and J 2 bases short, with 10 bases between. The CDR3 has 14 residues. The germline gives CDR1 SGHDN, CDR2 FVKESK.

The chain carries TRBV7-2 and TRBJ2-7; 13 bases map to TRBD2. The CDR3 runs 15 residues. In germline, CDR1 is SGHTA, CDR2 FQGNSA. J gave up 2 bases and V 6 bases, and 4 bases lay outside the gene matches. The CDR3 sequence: CASSSTSGRTYEQYF. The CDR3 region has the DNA TGTGCCAGCAGTTCGACTAGCGGGAGGACCTACGAGCAGTACTTC.

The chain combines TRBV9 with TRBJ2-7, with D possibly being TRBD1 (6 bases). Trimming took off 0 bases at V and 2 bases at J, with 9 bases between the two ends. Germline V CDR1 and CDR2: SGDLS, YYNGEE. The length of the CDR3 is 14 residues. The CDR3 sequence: CASSVAQGAYEQYF. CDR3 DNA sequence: TGTGCCAGCAGCGTAGCACAGGGAGCCTACGAGCAGTACTTC.

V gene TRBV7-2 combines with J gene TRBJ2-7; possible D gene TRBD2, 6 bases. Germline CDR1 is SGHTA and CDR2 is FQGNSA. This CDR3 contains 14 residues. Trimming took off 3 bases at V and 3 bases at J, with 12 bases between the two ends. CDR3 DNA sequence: TGTGCCAGCAGCTTGTGGGGACTCAGCTACGAGCAGTACTTC. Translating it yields CASSLWGLSYEQYF.

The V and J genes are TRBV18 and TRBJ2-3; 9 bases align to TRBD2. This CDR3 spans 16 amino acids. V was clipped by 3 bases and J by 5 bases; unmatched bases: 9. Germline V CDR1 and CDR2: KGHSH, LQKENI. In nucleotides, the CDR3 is TGTGCCAGCTCACCGGCCGGGACTAGCCCTGTAGATACGCAGTATTTT. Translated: CASSPAGTSPVDTQYF.

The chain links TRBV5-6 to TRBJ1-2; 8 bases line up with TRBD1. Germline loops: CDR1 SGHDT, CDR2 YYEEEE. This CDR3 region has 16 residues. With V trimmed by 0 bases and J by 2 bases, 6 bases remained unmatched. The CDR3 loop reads CASSLEGTGPNYGYTF. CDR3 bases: TGTGCCAGCAGCTTGGAAGGGACAGGACCCAACTATGGCTACACCTTC.

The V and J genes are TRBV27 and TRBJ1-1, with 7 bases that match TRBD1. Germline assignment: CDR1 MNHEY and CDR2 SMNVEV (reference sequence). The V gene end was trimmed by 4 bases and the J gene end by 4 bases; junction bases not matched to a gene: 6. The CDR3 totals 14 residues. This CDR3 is CASSSDREVTEAFF. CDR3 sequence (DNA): TGTGCCAGCAGTTCCGACAGGGAAGTCACTGAAGCTTTCTTT.

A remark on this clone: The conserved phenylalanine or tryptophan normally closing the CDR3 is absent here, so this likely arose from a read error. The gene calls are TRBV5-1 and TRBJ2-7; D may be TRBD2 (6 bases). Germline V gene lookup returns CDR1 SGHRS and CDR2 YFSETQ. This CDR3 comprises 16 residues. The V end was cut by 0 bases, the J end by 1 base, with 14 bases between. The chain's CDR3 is CASSLAPGEESYEQYS. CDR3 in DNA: TGCGCCAGCAGCTTGGCCCCTGGGGAGGAGTCCTACGAGCAGTACTCC.

Here the CDR3 DNA reads TGCGCCAGCAGACAGGGCACAGATACGCAGTATTTT. Its translation: CASRQGTDTQYF. The V and J genes are TRBV23-1 and TRBJ2-3; weak D call: TRBD1 (5 bases). TRBV23-1 is an open reading frame, and its role is uncertain. This CDR3 comprises 12 residues. V was shortened by 6 bases and J by 1 base, with 5 bases between the two germline ends.

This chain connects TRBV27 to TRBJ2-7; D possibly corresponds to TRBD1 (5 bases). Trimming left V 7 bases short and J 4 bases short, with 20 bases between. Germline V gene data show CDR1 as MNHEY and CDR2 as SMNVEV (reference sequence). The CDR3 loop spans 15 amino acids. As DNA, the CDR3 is TGTGCCAGCAAATCCCTCCAGGGATTGCGGTACGAGCAGTACTTC. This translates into CASKSLQGLRYEQYF.

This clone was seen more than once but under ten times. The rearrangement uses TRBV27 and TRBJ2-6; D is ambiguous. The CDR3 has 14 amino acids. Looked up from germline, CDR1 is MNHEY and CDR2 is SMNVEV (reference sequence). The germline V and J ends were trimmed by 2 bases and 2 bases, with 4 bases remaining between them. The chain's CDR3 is CASSLATGANVLTF. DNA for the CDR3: TGTGCCAGCAGTTTAGCGACTGGGGCCAACGTCCTGACTTTC.

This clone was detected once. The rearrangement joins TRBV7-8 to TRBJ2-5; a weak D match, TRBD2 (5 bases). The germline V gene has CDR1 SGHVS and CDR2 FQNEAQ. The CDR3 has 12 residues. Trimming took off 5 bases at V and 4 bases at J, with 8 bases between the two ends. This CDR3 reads CASSVLGETQYF. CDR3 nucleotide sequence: TGTGCCAGCAGCGTACTAGGAGAGACCCAGTACTTC.